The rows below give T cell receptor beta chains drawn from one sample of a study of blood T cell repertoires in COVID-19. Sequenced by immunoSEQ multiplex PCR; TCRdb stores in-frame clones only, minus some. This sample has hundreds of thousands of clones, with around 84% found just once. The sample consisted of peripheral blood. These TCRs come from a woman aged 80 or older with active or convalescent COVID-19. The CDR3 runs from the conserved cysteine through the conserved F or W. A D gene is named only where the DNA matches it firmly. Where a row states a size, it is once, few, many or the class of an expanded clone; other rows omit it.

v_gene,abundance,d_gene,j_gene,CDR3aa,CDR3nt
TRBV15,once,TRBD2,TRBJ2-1,CATSRGGTPSNEQFF,TGTGCCACCAGCAGGGGGGGGACCCCCTCCAATGAGCAGTTCTTC
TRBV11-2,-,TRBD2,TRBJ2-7,CASSLAAGGLYEQYF,TGTGCCAGCAGCTTGGCTGCGGGGGGTCTATACGAGCAGTACTTC
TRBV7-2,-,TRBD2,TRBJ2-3,CASSLASSGSTDTQYF,TGTGCCAGCAGCTTAGCTTCTAGCGGGAGCACAGATACGCAGTATTTT
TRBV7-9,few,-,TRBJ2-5,CASSPKTNYQETQYF,TGTGCCAGCAGCCCCAAGACTAATTACCAAGAGACCCAGTACTTC
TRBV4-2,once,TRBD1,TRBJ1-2,CASGTGPYGYTF,TGTGCCAGCGGGACAGGGCCCTATGGCTACACCTTC
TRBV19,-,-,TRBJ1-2,CASSMQGQGRGYGYTF,TGTGCCAGTAGTATGCAGGGGCAGGGAAGGGGCTATGGCTACACCTTC
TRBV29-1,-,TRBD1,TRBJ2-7,CSALQQGALFYEQYF,TGCAGCGCCTTACAACAGGGGGCTTTATTCTACGAGCAGTACTTC
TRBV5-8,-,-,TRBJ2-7,CASSLVNPGYEQYF,TGTGCCAGCAGCTTGGTAAACCCGGGCTACGAGCAGTACTTC
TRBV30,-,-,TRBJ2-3,CAWSVGLTDTQYF,TGTGCCTGGAGTGTTGGGCTCACAGATACGCAGTATTTT
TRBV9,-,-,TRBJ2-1,CASSVEHRGGNEQFF,TGTGCCAGCAGCGTAGAGCACAGGGGAGGCAATGAGCAGTTCTTC